This passage covers 17 T cell receptor beta chains from one sample sequenced in a study of blood T cell repertoires in COVID-19. The method was immunoSEQ multiplex PCR; TCRdb's version includes in-frame clones alone and lacks a portion of them. The sample shows approximately 92,000 clones, over 60% of them seen only once. The sample consisted of peripheral blood. All receptors come from a man aged 45 to 65 who had recovered from COVID-19.

This clone turned up a few times. The chain couples TRBV7-2 to TRBJ2-1; 8 bases match TRBD2. The CDR3 runs 15 residues. The V and J ends lost 1 base and 6 bases, in that order; junction bases with no gene match: 5. The germline V gene encodes CDR1 SGHTA and CDR2 FQGNSA. In DNA, the CDR3 is TGTGCCAGCAGCTTAGATCCAGCGGGGGCCAATGAGCAGTTCTTC. Its protein is CASSLDPAGANEQFF.

The chain is built from TRBV6-6 and TRBJ2-1; TRBD2 aligns across 13 bases. CDR3 length: 17 residues. Germline trimming cut 5 bases from V and 8 bases from J; bases unmatched to any gene: 12. Germline-derived CDR1 and CDR2 are MNHNY and SVGAGI (reference sequence). In nucleotides, the CDR3 is TGTGCCAGCAGTCTCGCCGTGGGACTAGCGGGGATCTATGAGCAGTTCTTC. Protein sequence: CASSLAVGLAGIYEQFF.

This clone came up once. The chain links TRBV18 to TRBJ2-5, with 11 bases lining up with TRBD2. CDR3 length: 15 amino acids. Germline assignment: CDR1 KGHSH and CDR2 LQKENI. After removal of 4 bases from V and 4 bases from J, the junction contained 5 bases not matched to a gene. CDR3 loop: CASSLSGTSGETQYF. The CDR3 DNA follows: TGTGCCAGCTCACTGTCCGGGACTAGCGGAGAGACCCAGTACTTC. The whole variable domain, remainder taken from reference TRBV18 and TRBJ2-5, is NAGVMQNPRHLVRRRGQEARLRCSPMKGHSHVYWYRQLPEEGLKFMVYLQKENIIDESGMPKERFSAEFPKEGPSILRIQQVVRGDSAAYFCASSLSGTSGETQYFGPGTRLLVL.

The V gene is TRBV6-6, the J gene TRBJ2-7; 8 bases match TRBD1. The CDR3 covers 14 residues. Germline assignment: CDR1 MNHNY and CDR2 SVGAGI (reference sequence). Unmatched junction bases numbered 9, after V lost 8 bases and J lost 3 bases. CDR3 region: CASRDGTGRYEQYF. DNA for the CDR3: TGTGCCAGCCGCGACGGGACAGGTCGCTACGAGCAGTACTTC.

This clone was seen only a few times. The V call is TRBV10-2, the J call TRBJ2-2; D may be TRBD2 (5 bases). V was cut by 0 bases and J by 6 bases, with 8 bases left in between. The germline gives CDR1 WSHSY, CDR2 SAAADI. The CDR3 spans 14 residues. The CDR3 loop is CASSESPGAGELFF. In DNA form, the CDR3 reads TGCGCCAGCAGTGAGTCCCCCGGGGCCGGGGAGCTGTTTTTT.

CDR3 residues: CSASPLAGGGSYEQYF. The CDR3 DNA sequence: TGCAGTGCTAGTCCCCTAGCGGGGGGCGGGTCCTACGAGCAGTACTTC. The V call is TRBV20-1, the J call TRBJ2-7; 11 bases are shared with TRBD2. The germline CDR1 and CDR2 sequences are DFQATT and SNEGSKA (reference sequence). The trim removed 3 bases at V and 1 base at J, leaving 8 bases unmatched. The CDR3 totals 16 residues.

The chain couples TRBV19 to TRBJ2-1; no reliable D call. Trimming cost V 6 bases and J 6 bases, with 9 bases left between them. CDR3 size: 12 residues. Germline V lookup: CDR1 LNHDA, CDR2 SQIVND (reference sequence). CDR3 region: CASSRSLNEQFF. The CDR3 DNA is TGTGCCAGTAGCCGGTCCCTCAATGAGCAGTTCTTC.

V and J are TRBV27 and TRBJ1-5; TRBD1 matches 11 bases. The CDR3 is 17 residues long. V lost 10 bases to trimming and J lost 0 bases; unmatched junction nucleotides: 11. Looked up from germline, CDR1 is MNHEY and CDR2 is SMNVEV (reference sequence). The CDR3 sequence: CAIFGTGGPNSNQPQHF. The CDR3 bases are TGTGCCATCTTCGGGACAGGGGGTCCGAATAGCAATCAGCCCCAGCATTTT.

This chain links TRBV15 with TRBJ1-4, with 7 bases that match TRBD1. V was pared by 1 base and J by 5 bases, with 4 bases of the junction left unmatched. The germline CDR1 and CDR2 sequences are LNHNV and YYDKDF (reference sequence). The CDR3 is made up of 15 amino acids. The CDR3 DNA sequence: TGTGCCACCAGCAGAGGGCAGGGGGAGAATGAAAAACTGTTTTTT. Amino acids: CATSRGQGENEKLFF. The full variable domain, in which reference TRBV15 and TRBJ1-4 provide the parts outside the CDR3, is DAMVIQNPRYQVTQFGKPVTLSCSQTLNHNVMYWYQQKSSQAPKLLFHYYDKDFNNEADTPDNFQSRRPNTSFCFLDIRSPGLGDTAMYLCATSRGQGENEKLFFGSGTQLSVL.

The chain is built from TRBV10-3 and TRBJ2-7; 8 positions match TRBD1. The CDR3 totals 12 residues. V was clipped by 4 bases and J by 6 bases; unmatched bases: 2. Germline loops: CDR1 ENHRY, CDR2 SYGVKD. This chain's CDR3 is CAISVTGGEQYF. CDR3 in DNA: TGTGCCATCAGTGTCACAGGGGGCGAGCAGTACTTC.

V gene TRBV6-5 combines with J gene TRBJ1-6, with TRBD1 matching 7 bases. V shed 6 bases, J shed 1 base, and the junction held 3 bases outside the gene matches. The CDR3 spans 15 residues. From germline, CDR1 is MNHEY and CDR2 SVGAGI. CDR3 nucleotide sequence: TGTGCCAGCAGACAACAGGGGTCCTATAATTCACCCCTCCACTTT. This sequence encodes CASRQQGSYNSPLHF.

The chain is built from TRBV10-2 and TRBJ2-7, with TRBD2 as a possible D gene (5 bases). The CDR3 is made up of 13 amino acids. V gave up 2 bases and J gave up 7 bases, with 12 bases separating them. Germline V CDR1 and CDR2: WSHSY, SAAADI. The CDR3 DNA follows: TGCGCCAGCAGTGAGCACACGTCGGGGGAGCAGTACTTC. This codes for CASSEHTSGEQYF.

This clone was seen more than once but under ten times. The gene calls are TRBV2 and TRBJ2-7, with D possibly being TRBD2 (6 bases). The CDR3 is 15 residues long. The V and J ends lost 6 bases and 7 bases respectively, with 22 bases between them. CDR1 and CDR2 (germline): SNHLY, FYNNEI. The DNA for the CDR3 is TGTGCCAGCAGAGCATCGGGACTTGCCCTAGGGGAGCAGTACTTC. Its protein product is CASRASGLALGEQYF.

The chain is built from TRBV7-6 and TRBJ1-3; tentative D call: TRBD1 (5 bases). This CDR3 is 15 amino acids long. CDR1 and CDR2 from the germline V gene are SGHVS and FNYEAQ. Trimming removed 2 bases at V and 1 base at J, with 9 bases between. The CDR3 protein is CASSLSGGSGNTIYF. The CDR3 region has the DNA TGTGCCAGCAGCTTATCCGGGGGGTCTGGAAACACCATATATTTT.

This clone was picked up one time. The chain uses TRBV5-1 and TRBJ2-5, with a weak D call TRBD1 (6 bases). The CDR3 is made up of 15 amino acids. With 4 bases removed from V and 3 bases from J, the gap between germline ends came to 16 bases. Germline CDR1 reads SGHRS; CDR2 reads YFSETQ. The CDR3 sequence: CASSRNPAGEETQYF. The CDR3 DNA is TGCGCCAGCAGCCGGAACCCGGCAGGGGAAGAGACCCAGTACTTC. The variable domain in full, completed from reference TRBV5-1 and TRBJ2-5, reads KAGVTQTPRYLIKTRGQQVTLSCSPISGHRSVSWYQQTPGQGLQFLFEYFSETQRNKGNFPGRFSGRQFSNSRSEMNVSTLELGDSALYLCASSRNPAGEETQYFGPGTRLLVL.

The V and J genes are TRBV7-3 and TRBJ1-1, with D unclear. Deletions cut 2 bases from V and 5 bases from J, with 9 bases between. The germline CDR1 and CDR2 sequences are SGHTA and FQGTGA. The CDR3 contains 13 residues. The CDR3 nucleotides read TGTGCCAGCAGCTTAGGGGAGGAGACTGAAGCTTTCTTT. Translating it yields CASSLGEETEAFF.

The rearrangement joins TRBV6-5 to TRBJ2-3, with D perhaps TRBD1 (6 bases). The CDR3 contains 14 residues. Trimming took off 5 bases at V and 2 bases at J, with 11 bases between the two ends. Germline lookup yields CDR1 MNHEY and CDR2 SVGAGI. The CDR3 loop reads CASSSQGFTDTQYF. CDR3 sequence (DNA): TGTGCCAGCAGTAGTCAGGGGTTCACAGATACGCAGTATTTT.